The 16 T cell receptor beta chains below were found in one sample sequenced in a study of T-cell memory formation after mild COVID-19. Using its own MiXCR run on the 5' RACE reads, TCRdb lists one record per CDR3 protein. The table includes about 390,000 distinct CDR3 sequences, around a sixth detected once. The source material was PBMCs or a T cell subset sorted from them (not recorded which). These receptors were collected from a man younger than 35 who had mild COVID-19 (a few samples of this study predate the infection). Cell type and time point are not known.

The gene calls are TRBV20-1 and TRBJ1-6; maybe TRBD1 (5 bases). Germline CDR1 and CDR2: DFQATT and SNEGSKA (reference sequence). V shed 5 bases and J shed 9 bases, with 20 bases lying between them. This CDR3 has 15 amino acids. As DNA, the CDR3 is TGCAGTGCTTATGAGTGGGGGGATGCCGGTTCACCCCTCCACTTT. It codes for CSAYEWGDAGSPLHF.

This clonotype was observed a few times. The V call is TRBV6-5, the J call TRBJ2-1, with 13 bases fitting TRBD2. CDR3 size: 14 residues. CDR1 and CDR2 (germline): MNHEY, SVGAGI. V was clipped by 7 bases and J by 5 bases; unmatched bases: 2. The CDR3 DNA is TGTGCCAGCACCGGGACTAGCGGGAACAATGAGCAGTTCTTC. This translates into CASTGTSGNNEQFF.

The chain links TRBV5-4 to TRBJ2-1, with D maybe TRBD1 (6 bases). The V gene's germline CDR1 is SGHNT and CDR2 YYREEE (reference sequence). V dropped 4 bases and J dropped 4 bases, with 12 bases sitting between them. The CDR3 contains 14 residues. This chain's CDR3 is CASSTGTLYNEQFF. Here the CDR3 DNA reads TGTGCCAGCAGCACCGGGACACTTTACAATGAGCAGTTCTTC.

This rearrangement joins TRBV12-3 or TRBV12-4 to TRBJ2-1; 11 nucleotides align to TRBD2. Trimming cost V 7 bases and J 5 bases; bases outside gene matches: 7. The length of the CDR3 is 15 residues. CDR3 protein: CASTATSGVDNEQFF. CDR3 bases: TGTGCCAGCACCGCGACTAGCGGGGTTGACAATGAGCAGTTCTTC.

The CDR3 region has the DNA TGCAGCGTTGATTCCAGGGCGGCCACTGAAGCTTTCTTT. This sequence encodes CSVDSRAATEAFF. The V call is TRBV29-1, the J call TRBJ1-1; TRBD1 is a possible D gene (5 bases). V shed 3 bases and J shed 4 bases, with 12 bases lying between them. Germline lookup yields CDR1 SQVTM and CDR2 ANQGSEA. The CDR3 runs to 13 residues.

V gene TRBV11-1 combines with J gene TRBJ1-6; 9 bases align to TRBD1. V lost 4 bases to trimming and J lost 8 bases; unmatched junction nucleotides: 3. The CDR3 contains 14 residues. The V gene's germline CDR1 is SGHAT and CDR2 FQDESV (reference sequence). CDR3 coding DNA: TGTGCCAGCAGCTGGACAGGGGAGGATTCACCCCTCCACTTT. As protein: CASSWTGEDSPLHF.

This clonotype has just a few counts. The chain joins TRBV4-3 to TRBJ1-4, with D possibly being TRBD1 (6 bases). Germline V gene lookup returns CDR1 LGHNA and CDR2 YSLEER. V lost 1 base and J lost 8, with 23 bases in between. The CDR3 loop spans 18 amino acids. Written as DNA, the CDR3 is TGCGCCAGCAGCCAAGTAGTACGGGGGACACCCGTAGGGGAAAAACTGTTTTTT. Translated: CASSQVVRGTPVGEKLFF.

V and J are TRBV12-3 or TRBV12-4 and TRBJ1-4, with 11 bases matching TRBD1. V lost 4 bases, J lost 8 bases, and 6 bases stayed unmatched. The CDR3 covers 15 residues. CDR3 region: CASSSWTGGAEKLFF. Here the CDR3 DNA reads TGTGCCAGCAGTTCTTGGACAGGGGGCGCGGAAAAACTGTTTTTT.

The rearrangement joins TRBV9 to TRBJ2-3; no clear D gene. This CDR3 spans 16 amino acids. CDR1 and CDR2 (germline): SGDLS, YYNGEE. V lost 4 bases and J 0 bases, leaving 15 bases between the germline ends. The CDR3: CASSQLISASTDTQYF. CDR3 nucleotide sequence: TGTGCCAGCAGCCAGCTAATAAGTGCTAGCACAGATACGCAGTATTTT. Full variable domain (missing parts from reference TRBV9 and TRBJ2-3): DSGVTQTPKHLITATGQRVTLRCSPRSGDLSVYWYQQSLDQGLQFLIQYYNGEERAKGNILERFSAQQFPDLHSELNLSSLELGDSALYFCASSQLISASTDTQYFGPGTRLTVL.

This clonotype was seen more than once but under ten times. The V and J genes are TRBV20-1 and TRBJ1-2; D is ambiguous. Germline values: CDR1 DFQATT, CDR2 SNEGSKA (reference sequence). Deletions cut 6 bases from V and 7 bases from J, with 18 bases between. This CDR3 comprises 13 residues. CDR3 region: CSADPPGLGGYTF. CDR3 coding DNA: TGCAGTGCAGACCCTCCGGGGTTAGGTGGCTACACCTTC.

The chain links TRBV7-3 to TRBJ2-5; tentatively, D is TRBD2 (6 bases). The CDR3 runs 15 residues. CDR1 is SGHTA and CDR2 is FQGTGA in the germline V gene. V was trimmed by 5 bases and J by 4 bases, leaving 17 bases between them. The CDR3 DNA sequence: TGTGCCAGCAGCCTAAACTTAGCGGAGAGAGAGACCCAGTACTTC. Its protein is CASSLNLAERETQYF.

The chain joins TRBV5-1 to TRBJ1-1, with D possibly TRBD1 on 5 matching bases. The CDR3 is 13 residues long. The V and J ends lost 5 bases and 0 bases respectively, with 8 bases between them. The V gene's germline CDR1 is SGHRS and CDR2 YFSETQ. CDR3 amino acids: CASRQAVNTEAFF. The CDR3 DNA reads TGCGCCAGCAGACAGGCGGTGAACACTGAAGCTTTCTTT. The variable domain in full, completed from reference TRBV5-1 and TRBJ1-1, reads KAGVTQTPRYLIKTRGQQVTLSCSPISGHRSVSWYQQTPGQGLQFLFEYFSETQRNKGNFPGRFSGRQFSNSRSEMNVSTLELGDSALYLCASRQAVNTEAFFGQGTRLTVV.

The chain links TRBV12-5 to TRBJ1-2; 7 bases fit TRBD1. Germline V lookup: CDR1 LGHNT, CDR2 FRNRAP. This CDR3 has 13 amino acids. V shed 6 bases and J 4 bases; nucleotides not matched to a gene: 5. The DNA of the CDR3 is TGTGCTAGTGGCCCTACAGGGGCCTATGGCTACACCTTC. It translates to CASGPTGAYGYTF. Full variable domain (rest looked up from reference TRBV12-5 and TRBJ1-2): DARVTQTPRHKVTEMGQEVTMRCQPILGHNTVFWYRQTMMQGLELLAYFRNRAPLDDSGMPKDRFSAEMPDATLATLKIQPSEPRDSAVYFCASGPTGAYGYTFGSGTRLTVV.

The sample holds a few counts of this clonotype. V and J are TRBV7-9 and TRBJ2-3; D unclear. The germline gives CDR1 SEHNR, CDR2 FQNEAQ (reference sequence). This CDR3 is built from 16 residues. Trimming removed 2 bases at V and 1 base at J, with 13 bases between. CDR3 sequence reads: CASSLKPASRTDTQYF. In DNA, the CDR3 is TGTGCCAGCAGCTTAAAACCGGCCAGTCGCACAGATACGCAGTATTTT.

In this sample, this clonotype turned up a few times. The chain employs TRBV3-1 and TRBJ2-5; 8 positions agree with TRBD1. J lost 0 bases, V lost 4 bases, and 4 bases had no gene match. Germline CDR1 is LGHDT and CDR2 is YNNKEL (reference sequence). The CDR3 length is 15 residues. CDR3 coding DNA: TGTGCCAGCAGCCCCGGGACAGGAGACCAAGAGACCCAGTACTTC. Translation: CASSPGTGDQETQYF.

This clonotype was picked up many times. This chain links TRBV5-5 with TRBJ2-2; weak D call: TRBD1 (5 bases). The V gene lost 0 bases and the J gene lost 5 bases, with 8 bases spanning the gap. The CDR3 covers 14 residues. CDR1 and CDR2 (germline): SGHKS, YYEKEE (reference sequence). The CDR3 DNA is TGTGCCAGCAGCTTGGACAGGAGTACCGGGGAGCTGTTTTTT. It translates to CASSLDRSTGELFF. Filled out from reference TRBV5-5 and TRBJ2-2, the complete variable domain reads DAGVTQSPTHLIKTRGQQVTLRCSPISGHKSVSWYQQVLGQGPQFIFQYYEKEERGRGNFPDRFSARQFPNYSSELNVNALLLGDSALYLCASSLDRSTGELFFGEGSRLTVL.